This T cell receptor (beta chain) was retrieved from a study of blood T cell repertoires in COVID-19. Per the study methods: By means of reference gene primer amplification, nucleated cell counts were estimated. Clones were read by immunoSEQ multiplex PCR, and TCRdb kept only the in-frame ones, dropping some. The V and J calls and clone size are taken from that table; D and trimming were inferred from the DNA. The sample lists around 200,000 clones; approximately 90% were seen once. Participant age was roughly 18 to 89 years, and participants resided in roughly 25 US areas. Source material: PBMCs or T cells enriched from blood (not recorded which). The sequence was collected from a man younger than 45 who had recovered from COVID-19.

This chain's CDR3 is CASRGTGLYGYTF. In DNA, the CDR3 is TGCGCCAGCCGCGGGACAGGGCTCTATGGCTACACCTTC. The chain carries TRBV4-1 and TRBJ1-2, with TRBD1 matching 9 bases. With 8 bases clipped from V and 4 bases from J, the junction kept 5 bases outside the gene matches. Germline CDR1 reads MGHRA; CDR2 reads YSYEKL. The length of the CDR3 is 13 residues.